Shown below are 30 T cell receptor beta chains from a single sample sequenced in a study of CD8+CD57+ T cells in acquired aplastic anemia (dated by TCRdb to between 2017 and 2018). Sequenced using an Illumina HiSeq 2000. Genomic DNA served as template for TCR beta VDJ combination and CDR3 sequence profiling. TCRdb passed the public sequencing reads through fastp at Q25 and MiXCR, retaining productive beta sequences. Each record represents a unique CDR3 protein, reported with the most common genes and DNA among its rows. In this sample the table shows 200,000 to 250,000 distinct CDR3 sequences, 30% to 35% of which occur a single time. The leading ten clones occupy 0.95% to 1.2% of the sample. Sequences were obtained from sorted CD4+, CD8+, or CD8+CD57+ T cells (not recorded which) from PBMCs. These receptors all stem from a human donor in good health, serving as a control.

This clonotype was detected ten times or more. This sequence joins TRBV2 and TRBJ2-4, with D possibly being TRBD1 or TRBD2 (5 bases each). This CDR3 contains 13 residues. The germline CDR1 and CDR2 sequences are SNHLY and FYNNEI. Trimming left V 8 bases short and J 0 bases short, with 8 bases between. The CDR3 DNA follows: TGTGCCAGCGGGGACGGAGCCAAAAACATTCAGTACTTC. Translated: CASGDGAKNIQYF.

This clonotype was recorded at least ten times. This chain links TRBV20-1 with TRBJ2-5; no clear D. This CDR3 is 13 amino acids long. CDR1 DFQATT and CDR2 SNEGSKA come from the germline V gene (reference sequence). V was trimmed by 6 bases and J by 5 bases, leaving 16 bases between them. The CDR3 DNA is TGCAGTGCGCGTGAGGATCGAGCGGAGACCCAGTACTTC. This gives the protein CSAREDRAETQYF.

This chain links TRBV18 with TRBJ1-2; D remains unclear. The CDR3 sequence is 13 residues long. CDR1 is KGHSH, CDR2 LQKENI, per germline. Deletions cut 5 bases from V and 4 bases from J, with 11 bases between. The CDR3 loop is CASSSNTLYGYTF. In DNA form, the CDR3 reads TGTGCCAGCTCATCCAATACCCTCTATGGCTACACCTTC.

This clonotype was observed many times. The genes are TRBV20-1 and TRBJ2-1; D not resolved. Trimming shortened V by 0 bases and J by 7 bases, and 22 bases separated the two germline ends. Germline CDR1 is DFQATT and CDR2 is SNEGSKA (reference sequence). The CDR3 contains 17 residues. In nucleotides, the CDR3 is TGCAGTGCTAGAGATCGAATACGGATCCTAAAGGTGAATGAGCAGTTCTTC. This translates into CSARDRIRILKVNEQFF.

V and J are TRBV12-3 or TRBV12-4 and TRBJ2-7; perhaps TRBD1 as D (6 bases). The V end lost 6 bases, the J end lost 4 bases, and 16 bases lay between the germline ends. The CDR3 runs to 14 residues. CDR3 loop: CASSQVRGGYEQYF. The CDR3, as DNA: TGTGCCAGCAGCCAGGTCAGGGGTGGGTACGAGCAGTACTTC.

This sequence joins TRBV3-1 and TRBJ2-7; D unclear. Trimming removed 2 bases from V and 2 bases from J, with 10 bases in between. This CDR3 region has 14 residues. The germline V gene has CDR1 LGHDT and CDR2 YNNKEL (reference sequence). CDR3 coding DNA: TGTGCCAGCAGCCAACTCCCGTTCGCCTACGAGCAGTACTTC. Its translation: CASSQLPFAYEQYF.

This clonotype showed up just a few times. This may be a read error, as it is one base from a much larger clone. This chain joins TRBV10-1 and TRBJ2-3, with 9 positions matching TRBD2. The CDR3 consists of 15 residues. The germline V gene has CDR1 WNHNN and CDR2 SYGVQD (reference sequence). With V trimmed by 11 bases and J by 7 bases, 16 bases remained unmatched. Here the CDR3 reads CAAKEGSGSGYTQYF. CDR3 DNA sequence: TGCGCCGCCAAGGAGGGTAGCGGGAGTGGATATACGCAGTATTTT.

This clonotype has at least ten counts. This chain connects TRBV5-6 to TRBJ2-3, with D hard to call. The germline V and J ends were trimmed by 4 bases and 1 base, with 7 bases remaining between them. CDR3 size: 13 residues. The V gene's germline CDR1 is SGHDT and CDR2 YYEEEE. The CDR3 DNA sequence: TGTGCCAGCAGCGAAATCCGCACAGATACGCAGTATTTT. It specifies CASSEIRTDTQYF.

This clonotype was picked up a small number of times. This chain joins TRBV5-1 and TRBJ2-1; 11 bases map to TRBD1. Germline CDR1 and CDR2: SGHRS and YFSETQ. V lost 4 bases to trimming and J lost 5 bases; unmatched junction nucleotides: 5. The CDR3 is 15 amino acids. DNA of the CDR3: TGCGCCAGCAGCACCCGGGACAGGGGGAACAATGAGCAGTTCTTC. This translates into CASSTRDRGNNEQFF.

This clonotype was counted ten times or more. The CDR3: CATKAYEQYF. CDR3 DNA sequence: TGTGCCACCAAGGCCTACGAGCAGTACTTC. The chain joins TRBV24-1 to TRBJ2-7; D remains unclear. CDR3 length equals 10 residues. Germline loops: CDR1 KGHDR, CDR2 SFDVKD. V lost 8 bases to trimming and J lost 2 bases, with 3 bases between them.

In DNA form, the CDR3 reads TGTGCCAGCAGCCGCGGATCGGGTGGTTCCATGAACACTGAAGCTTTCTTT. Amino acid sequence: CASSRGSGGSMNTEAFF. This rearrangement joins TRBV4-2 to TRBJ1-1; D gene unclear. V lost 4 bases and J 0 bases, leaving 18 bases between the germline ends. Germline CDR1 and CDR2: LGHNA and YNFKEQ. CDR3 length equals 17 residues.

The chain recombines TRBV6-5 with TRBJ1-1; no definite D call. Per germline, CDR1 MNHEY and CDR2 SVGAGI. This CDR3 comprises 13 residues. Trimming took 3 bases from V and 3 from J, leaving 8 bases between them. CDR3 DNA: TGTGCCAGCAGTTATGGGCTTTACACTGAAGCTTTCTTT. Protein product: CASSYGLYTEAFF.

The CDR3 nucleotides read TGTGCCTGGGGGCAAGGAGAAAACATTCAGTACTTC. As protein: CAWGQGENIQYF. V and J are TRBV30 and TRBJ2-4, with D uncertain. The CDR3 totals 12 residues. V lost 5 bases and J 5 bases, leaving 10 bases between the germline ends. The germline CDR1 and CDR2 sequences are GTSNPN and SVGIG (reference sequence).

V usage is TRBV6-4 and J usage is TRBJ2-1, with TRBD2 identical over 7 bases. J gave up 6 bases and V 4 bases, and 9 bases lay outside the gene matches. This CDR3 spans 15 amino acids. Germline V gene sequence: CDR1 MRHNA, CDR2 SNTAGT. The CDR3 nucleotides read TGTGCCAGCAGTGTAGAGACTAGCTTTATCAATGAGCAGTTCTTC. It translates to CASSVETSFINEQFF.

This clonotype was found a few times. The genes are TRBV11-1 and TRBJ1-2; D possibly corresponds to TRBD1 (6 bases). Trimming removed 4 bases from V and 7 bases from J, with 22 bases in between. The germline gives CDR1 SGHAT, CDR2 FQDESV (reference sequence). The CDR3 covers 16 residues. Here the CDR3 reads CASSSSGTSGATGYTF. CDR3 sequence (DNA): TGTGCCAGCAGCTCTAGTGGCACGTCGGGGGCGACTGGCTACACCTTC.

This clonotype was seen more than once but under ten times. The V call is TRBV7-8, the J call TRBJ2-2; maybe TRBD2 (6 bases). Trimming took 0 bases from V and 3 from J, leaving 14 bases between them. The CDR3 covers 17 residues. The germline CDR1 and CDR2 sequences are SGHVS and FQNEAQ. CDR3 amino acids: CASSLATGVQDTGELFF. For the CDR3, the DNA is TGTGCCAGCAGCTTAGCTACGGGAGTTCAGGACACCGGGGAGCTGTTTTTT.

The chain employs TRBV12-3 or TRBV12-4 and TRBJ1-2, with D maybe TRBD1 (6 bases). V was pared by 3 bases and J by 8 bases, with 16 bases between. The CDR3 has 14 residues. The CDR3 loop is CASSFIGGRWGYTF. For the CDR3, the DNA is TGTGCCAGCAGTTTTATAGGGGGGAGGTGGGGCTACACCTTC.

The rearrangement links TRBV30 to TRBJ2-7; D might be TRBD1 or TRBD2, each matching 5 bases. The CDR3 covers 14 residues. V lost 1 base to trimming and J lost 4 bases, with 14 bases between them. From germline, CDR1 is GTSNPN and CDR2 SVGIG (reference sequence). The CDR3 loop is CAWSAGLYIYEQYF. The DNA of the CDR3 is TGTGCCTGGAGTGCGGGGCTATATATATACGAGCAGTACTTC.

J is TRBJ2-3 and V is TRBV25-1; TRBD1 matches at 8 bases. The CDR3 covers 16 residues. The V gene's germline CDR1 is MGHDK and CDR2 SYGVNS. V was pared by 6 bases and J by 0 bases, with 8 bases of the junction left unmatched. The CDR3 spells CASSHTRDRSTDTQYF. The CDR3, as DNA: TGTGCCAGCAGCCACACCCGGGACAGGAGCACAGATACGCAGTATTTT.

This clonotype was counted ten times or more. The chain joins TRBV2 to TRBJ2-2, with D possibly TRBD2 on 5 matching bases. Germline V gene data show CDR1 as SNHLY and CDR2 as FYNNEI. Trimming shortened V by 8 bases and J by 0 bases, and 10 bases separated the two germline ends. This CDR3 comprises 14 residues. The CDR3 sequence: CASCQRTNTGELFF. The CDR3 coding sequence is TGTGCCAGCTGCCAGCGGACGAACACCGGGGAGCTGTTTTTT.

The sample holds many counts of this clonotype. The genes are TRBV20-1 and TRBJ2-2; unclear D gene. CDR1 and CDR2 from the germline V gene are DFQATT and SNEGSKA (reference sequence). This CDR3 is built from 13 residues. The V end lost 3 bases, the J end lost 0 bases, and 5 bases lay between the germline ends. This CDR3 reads CSASGSNTGELFF. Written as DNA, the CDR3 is TGCAGTGCTAGTGGGTCGAACACCGGGGAGCTGTTTTTT.

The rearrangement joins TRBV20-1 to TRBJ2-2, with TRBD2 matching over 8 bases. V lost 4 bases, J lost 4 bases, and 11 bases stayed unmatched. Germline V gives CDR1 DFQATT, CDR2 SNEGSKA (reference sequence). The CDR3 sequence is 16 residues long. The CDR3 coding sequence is TGCAGTGCTAAGAAGATAGCGGGACTAGGCACCGGGGAGCTGTTTTTT. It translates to CSAKKIAGLGTGELFF.

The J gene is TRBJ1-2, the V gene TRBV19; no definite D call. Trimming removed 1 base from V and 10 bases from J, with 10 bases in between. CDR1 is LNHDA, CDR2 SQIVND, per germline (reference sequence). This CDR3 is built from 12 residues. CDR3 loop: CASSIASGAYTF. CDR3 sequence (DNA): TGTGCCAGTAGTATAGCTAGCGGAGCCTACACCTTC.

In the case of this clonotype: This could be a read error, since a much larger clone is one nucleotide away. The CDR3 loop reads CASSEPGRGRGTQYF. CDR3 bases: TGTGCCAGCAGTGAGCCGGGACGGGGGCGAGGGACCCAGTACTTC. This chain uses TRBV2 with TRBJ2-5; D assignment may be TRBD1 or TRBD2 (6 bases each). V shed 3 bases and J shed 7 bases, with 18 bases lying between them. From germline, CDR1 is SNHLY and CDR2 FYNNEI. This CDR3 contains 15 residues. Based on the CDR3 plus reference TRBV2 and TRBJ2-5, the full variable domain is EPEVTQTPSHQVTQMGQEVILRCVPISNHLYFYWYRQILGQKVEFLVSFYNNEISEKSEIFDDQFSVERPDGSNFTLKIRSTKLEDSAMYFCASSEPGRGRGTQYFGPGTRLLVL.

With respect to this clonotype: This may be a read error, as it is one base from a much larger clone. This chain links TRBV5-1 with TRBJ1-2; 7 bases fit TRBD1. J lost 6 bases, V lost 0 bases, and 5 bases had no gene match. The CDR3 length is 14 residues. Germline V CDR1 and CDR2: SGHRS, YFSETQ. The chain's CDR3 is CASSLADRDHGYTF. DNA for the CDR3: TGCGCCAGCAGCTTGGCCGACAGGGACCATGGCTACACCTTC. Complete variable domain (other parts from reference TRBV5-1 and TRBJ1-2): KAGVTQTPRYLIKTRGQQVTLSCSPISGHRSVSWYQQTPGQGLQFLFEYFSETQRNKGNFPGRFSGRQFSNSRSEMNVSTLELGDSALYLCASSLADRDHGYTFGSGTRLTVV.

This chain's CDR3 is CASSQASGRMRTDTQYF. CDR3 DNA: TGTGCCAGCAGCCAAGCTAGCGGGAGAATGAGGACAGATACGCAGTATTTT. The chain is built from TRBV3-1 and TRBJ2-3; TRBD2 matches at 10 bases. V lost 1 base, J lost 3 bases, and 7 bases stayed unmatched. Germline V gene sequence: CDR1 LGHDT, CDR2 YNNKEL (reference sequence). The CDR3 covers 17 residues.

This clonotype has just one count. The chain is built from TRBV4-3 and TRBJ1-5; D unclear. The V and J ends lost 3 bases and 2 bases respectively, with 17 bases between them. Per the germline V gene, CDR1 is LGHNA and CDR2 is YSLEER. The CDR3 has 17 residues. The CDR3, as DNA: TGCGCCAGCAGCCATAACGTCGCGGTGGGTGGCAATCAGCCCCAGCATTTT. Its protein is CASSHNVAVGGNQPQHF.

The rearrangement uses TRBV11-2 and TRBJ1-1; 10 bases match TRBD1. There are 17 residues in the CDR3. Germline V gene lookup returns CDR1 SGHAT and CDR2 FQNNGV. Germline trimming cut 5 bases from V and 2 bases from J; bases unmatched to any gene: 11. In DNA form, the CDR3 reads TGTGCCAGCAGCCCCACCGGGGACAGGGGCAGTAACACTGAAGCTTTCTTT. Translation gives CASSPTGDRGSNTEAFF.

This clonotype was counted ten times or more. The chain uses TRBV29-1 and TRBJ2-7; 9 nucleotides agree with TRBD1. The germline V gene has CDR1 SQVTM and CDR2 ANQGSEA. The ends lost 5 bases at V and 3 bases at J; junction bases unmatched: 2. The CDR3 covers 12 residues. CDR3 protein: CSVTGQGYEQYF. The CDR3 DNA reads TGCAGCGTTACGGGACAGGGCTACGAGCAGTACTTC.

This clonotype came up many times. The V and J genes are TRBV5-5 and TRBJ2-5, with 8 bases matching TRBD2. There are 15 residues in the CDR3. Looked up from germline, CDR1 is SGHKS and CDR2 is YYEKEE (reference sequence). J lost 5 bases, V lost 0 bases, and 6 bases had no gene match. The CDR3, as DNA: TGTGCCAGCAGCTTGGTCGGGACTAGGTCGGAGACCCAGTACTTC. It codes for CASSLVGTRSETQYF.